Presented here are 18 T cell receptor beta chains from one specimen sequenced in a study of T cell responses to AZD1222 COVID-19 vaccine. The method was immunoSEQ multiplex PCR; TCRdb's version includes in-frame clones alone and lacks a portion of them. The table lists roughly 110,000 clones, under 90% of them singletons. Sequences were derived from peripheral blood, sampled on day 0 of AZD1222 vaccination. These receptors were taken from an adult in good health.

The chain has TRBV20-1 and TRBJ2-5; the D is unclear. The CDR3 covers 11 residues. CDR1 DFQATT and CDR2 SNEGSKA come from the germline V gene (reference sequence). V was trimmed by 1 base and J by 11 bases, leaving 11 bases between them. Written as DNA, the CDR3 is TGCAGTGCTAGAGGTATGCAGCAGCAGTACTTC. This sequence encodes CSARGMQQQYF.

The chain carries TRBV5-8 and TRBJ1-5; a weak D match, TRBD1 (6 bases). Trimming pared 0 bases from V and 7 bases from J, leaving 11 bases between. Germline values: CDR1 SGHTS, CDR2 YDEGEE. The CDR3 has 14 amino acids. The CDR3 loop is CASSLVGGGQPQHF. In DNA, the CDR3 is TGTGCCAGCAGCTTGGTGGGGGGCGGACAGCCCCAGCATTTT.

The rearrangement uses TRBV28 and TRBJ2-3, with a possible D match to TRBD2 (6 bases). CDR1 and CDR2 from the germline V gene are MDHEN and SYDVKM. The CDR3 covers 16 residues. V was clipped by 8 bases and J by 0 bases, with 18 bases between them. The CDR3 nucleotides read TGTGCCAGCTCCCCTGGTGGGGGAGGAAGCACAGATACGCAGTATTTT. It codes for CASSPGGGGSTDTQYF.

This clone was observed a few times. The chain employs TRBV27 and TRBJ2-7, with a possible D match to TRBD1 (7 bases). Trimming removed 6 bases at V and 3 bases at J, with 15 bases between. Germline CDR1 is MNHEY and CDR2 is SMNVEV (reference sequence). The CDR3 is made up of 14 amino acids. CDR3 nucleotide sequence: TGTGCCAGCAGGGGACTCGGACAGGACTACGAGCAGTACTTC. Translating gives CASRGLGQDYEQYF.

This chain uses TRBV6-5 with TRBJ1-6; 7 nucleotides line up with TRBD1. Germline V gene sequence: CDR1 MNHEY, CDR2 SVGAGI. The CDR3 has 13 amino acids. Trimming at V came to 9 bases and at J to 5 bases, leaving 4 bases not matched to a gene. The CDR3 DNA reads TGTGCCAGTCGGGACAGAAATAATTCACCCCTCCACTTT. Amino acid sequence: CASRDRNNSPLHF.

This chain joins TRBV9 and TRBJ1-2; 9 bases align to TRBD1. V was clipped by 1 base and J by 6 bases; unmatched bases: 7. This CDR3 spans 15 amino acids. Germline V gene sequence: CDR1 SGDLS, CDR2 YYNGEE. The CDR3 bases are TGTGCCAGCAGCGTAACCTCCGGGACAGGGAATGGCTACACCTTC. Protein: CASSVTSGTGNGYTF.

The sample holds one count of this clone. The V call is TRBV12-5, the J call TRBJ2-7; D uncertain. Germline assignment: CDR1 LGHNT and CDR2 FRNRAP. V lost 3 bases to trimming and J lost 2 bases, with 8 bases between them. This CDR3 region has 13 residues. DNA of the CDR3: TGTGCTAGTGGTTTCAACAGTCCCTACGAGCAGTACTTC. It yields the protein CASGFNSPYEQYF.

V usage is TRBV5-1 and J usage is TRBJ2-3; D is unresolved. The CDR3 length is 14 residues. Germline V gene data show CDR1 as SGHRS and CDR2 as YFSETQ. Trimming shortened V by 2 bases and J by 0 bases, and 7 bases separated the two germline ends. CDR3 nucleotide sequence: TGCGCCAGCAGCTTTAGTGGGAGCACAGATACGCAGTATTTT. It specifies CASSFSGSTDTQYF.

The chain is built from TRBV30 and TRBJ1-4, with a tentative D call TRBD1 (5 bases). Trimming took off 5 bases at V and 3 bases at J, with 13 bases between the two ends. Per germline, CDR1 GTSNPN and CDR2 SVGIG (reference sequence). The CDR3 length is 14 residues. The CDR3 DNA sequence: TGTGCCTGGTCCCGGGGGACCTCTAATGAAAAACTGTTTTTT. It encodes CAWSRGTSNEKLFF.

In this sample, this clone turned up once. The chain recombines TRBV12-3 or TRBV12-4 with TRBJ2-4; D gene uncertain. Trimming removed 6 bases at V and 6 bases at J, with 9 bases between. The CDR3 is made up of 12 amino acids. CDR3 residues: CASRASINIQYF. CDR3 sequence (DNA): TGTGCCAGCAGGGCCAGTATAAACATTCAGTACTTC.

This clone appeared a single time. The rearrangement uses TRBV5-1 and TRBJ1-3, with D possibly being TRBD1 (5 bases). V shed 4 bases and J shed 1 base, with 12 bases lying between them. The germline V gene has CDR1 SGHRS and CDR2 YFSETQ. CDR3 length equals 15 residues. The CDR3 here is CASSRQGGSGNTIYF. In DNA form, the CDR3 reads TGCGCCAGCAGCCGGCAGGGAGGGTCTGGAAACACCATATATTTT.

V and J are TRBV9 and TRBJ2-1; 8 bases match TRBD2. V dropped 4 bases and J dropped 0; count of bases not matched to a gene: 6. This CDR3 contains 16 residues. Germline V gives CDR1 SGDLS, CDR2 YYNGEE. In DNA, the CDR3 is TGTGCCAGCAGCCCTCAACTAGCGGACTCCTACAATGAGCAGTTCTTC. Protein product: CASSPQLADSYNEQFF.

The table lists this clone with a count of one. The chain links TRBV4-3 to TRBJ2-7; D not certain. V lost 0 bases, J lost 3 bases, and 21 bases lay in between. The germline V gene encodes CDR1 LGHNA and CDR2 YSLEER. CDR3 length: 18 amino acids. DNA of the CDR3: TGCGCCAGCAGCCAAGAGTACTTACGCTTGGGCGAGCGCTACGAGCAGTACTTC. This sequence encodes CASSQEYLRLGERYEQYF.

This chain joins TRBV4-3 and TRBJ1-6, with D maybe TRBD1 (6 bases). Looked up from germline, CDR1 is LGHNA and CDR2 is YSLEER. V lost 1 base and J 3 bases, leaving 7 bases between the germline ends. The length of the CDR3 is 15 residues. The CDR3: CASSQATGYNSPLHF. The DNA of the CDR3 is TGCGCCAGCAGCCAAGCGACAGGCTATAATTCACCCCTCCACTTT.

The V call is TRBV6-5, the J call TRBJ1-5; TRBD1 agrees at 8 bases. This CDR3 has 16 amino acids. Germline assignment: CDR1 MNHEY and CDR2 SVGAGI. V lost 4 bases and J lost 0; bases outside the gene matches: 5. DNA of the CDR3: TGTGCCAGCAGTTTGAGGACAGGGTATAGCAATCAGCCCCAGCATTTT. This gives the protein CASSLRTGYSNQPQHF.

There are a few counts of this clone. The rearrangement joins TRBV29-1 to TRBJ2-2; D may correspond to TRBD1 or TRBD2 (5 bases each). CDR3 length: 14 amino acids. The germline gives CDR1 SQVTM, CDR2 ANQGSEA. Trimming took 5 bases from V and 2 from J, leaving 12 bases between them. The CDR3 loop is CSVRGGTNTGELFF. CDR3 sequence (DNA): TGCAGCGTTCGGGGCGGAACTAACACCGGGGAGCTGTTTTTT.

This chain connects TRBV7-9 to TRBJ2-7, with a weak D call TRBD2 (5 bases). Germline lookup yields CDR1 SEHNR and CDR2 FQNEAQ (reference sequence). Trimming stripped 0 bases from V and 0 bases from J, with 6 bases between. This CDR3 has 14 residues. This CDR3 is CASSLAGSSYEQYF. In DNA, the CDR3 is TGTGCCAGCAGCTTAGCAGGGAGCTCCTACGAGCAGTACTTC.

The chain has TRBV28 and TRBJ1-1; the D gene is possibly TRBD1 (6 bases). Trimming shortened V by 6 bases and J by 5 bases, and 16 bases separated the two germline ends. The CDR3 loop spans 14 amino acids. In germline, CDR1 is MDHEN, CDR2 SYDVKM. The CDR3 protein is CASRYPGEGTEAFF. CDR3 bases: TGTGCCAGCAGATATCCAGGGGAGGGGACTGAAGCTTTCTTT.